The entry below gives a single T cell receptor beta chain sequence along with its context. This record comes from a study of blood T cell repertoires in COVID-19. Germline CDR1 reads SGHRS; CDR2 reads YFSETQ. V was shortened by 0 bases and J by 5 bases, with 14 bases between the two germline ends. The CDR3 is made up of 16 amino acids. Clones were sequenced by immunoSEQ multiplex PCR, and TCRdb holds only the in-frame ones, with some missing. Among over 110,000 clones listed, 88% were seen once. The TCR comes from a man between 65 and 85 years old with acute or convalescent COVID-19. The sample was peripheral blood. This chain connects TRBV5-1 to TRBJ1-4; no firm D call. CDR3 nucleotide sequence: TGCGCCAGCAGCTTGGGGTCAGGAAGAAGCAATGAAAAACTGTTTTTT. Translated, it gives CASSLGSGRSNEKLFF. Supplemented by reference TRBV5-1 and TRBJ1-4, the full variable domain reads KAGVTQTPRYLIKTRGQQVTLSCSPISGHRSVSWYQQTPGQGLQFLFEYFSETQRNKGNFPGRFSGRQFSNSRSEMNVSTLELGDSALYLCASSLGSGRSNEKLFFGSGTQLSVL.